The 6 T cell receptor beta chains in this list originate from one sample, sequenced in a study of type 1 regulatory T cells. One entry per CDR3 protein results from TCRdb running MiXCR on the reads. The table has some 89,000 distinct CDR3 sequences, 30% to 35% seen once; the top ten hold 2% to 2.5%. The source material was CD4+ T cells, either the whole sample or a sorted fraction (not recorded which). Receptors originate from a human donor in good health.

In this sample, this clonotype turned up a few times. The J gene is TRBJ2-1, the V gene TRBV6-2 or TRBV6-3, with D possibly being TRBD2 (6 bases). The germline V and J ends were trimmed by 2 bases and 5 bases, with 19 bases remaining between them. The CDR3 runs 17 residues. Germline CDR1 MNHEY, CDR2 SVGEGT. For the CDR3, the DNA is TGTGCCAGCAGTTACCCCGGACGGACTAACATAAACAATGAGCAGTTCTTC. Translating gives CASSYPGRTNINNEQFF.

The rearrangement joins TRBV4-3 to TRBJ2-1; TRBD2 agrees at 11 bases. Germline lookup yields CDR1 LGHNA and CDR2 YSLEER. CDR3 length: 15 residues. The V segment lost 0 bases and the J segment 7 bases; nucleotides outside the gene matches: 2. This chain's CDR3 is CASSQELAGVNEQFF. The CDR3 DNA is TGCGCCAGCAGCCAAGAACTAGCGGGAGTAAATGAGCAGTTCTTC.

The V call is TRBV12-3 or TRBV12-4, the J call TRBJ2-7; 7 nucleotides agree with TRBD2. With 5 bases clipped from V and 2 bases from J, the junction kept 9 bases outside the gene matches. CDR3 length: 15 amino acids. The CDR3, as DNA: TGTGCCAGCAGTCAAAGGACTAGTAGTACCTACGAGCAGTACTTC. Protein: CASSQRTSSTYEQYF.

CDR3 loop: CASMGAGGNTGELFF. CDR3 DNA sequence: TGTGCCAGCATGGGAGCGGGAGGAAACACCGGGGAGCTGTTTTTT. The chain has TRBV12-3 or TRBV12-4 and TRBJ2-2; TRBD2 aligns across 9 bases. V lost 7 bases and J lost 2; bases outside the gene matches: 5. This CDR3 spans 15 amino acids.

The CDR3 is CASSLRHPRGYEQYF. CDR3 sequence (DNA): TGTGCCAGCAGTTTAAGGCACCCCAGAGGTTACGAGCAGTACTTC. This chain joins TRBV12-3 or TRBV12-4 and TRBJ2-7; unclear D gene. CDR3 length equals 15 residues. Trimming left V 2 bases short and J 4 bases short, with 15 bases between.

There are a few counts of this clonotype. The V call is TRBV7-2, the J call TRBJ2-1; TRBD2 matches 14 bases. From germline, CDR1 is SGHTA and CDR2 FQGNSA. The CDR3 loop spans 18 amino acids. After removal of 4 bases from V and 4 bases from J, the junction contained 9 bases not matched to a gene. DNA for the CDR3: TGTGCCAGCAGCTCCCCTAGACTAGCGGGAGGGCTGTACAATGAGCAGTTCTTC. Amino acid sequence: CASSSPRLAGGLYNEQFF.